These T cell receptor beta chains were read from a single sample in a study of cytomegalovirus exposure and HLA in healthy donors. Assay used: immunoSEQ multiplex PCR; TCRdb lists only in-frame clones, some missing. The data contain about 37,000 clones, 81% of them singletons. Material: PBMCs. These receptor sequences come from a woman aged 40 to 49 in good health and CMV-seronegative. CDR3s include the opening cysteine and the closing phenylalanine or tryptophan. The D gene is left open where the match is weak. Where a row states a size, it is once, few, many or the class of an expanded clone; other rows omit it.

V gene	CDR3 length	D gene	clone size	J gene	CDR3 DNA	CDR3 protein
TRBV6-5	15	.	.	TRBJ1-4	TGTGCCAGCAGTTACTCAAGCGGTAGTAATGAAAAACTGTTTTTT	CASSYSSGSNEKLFF
TRBV9	16	.	.	TRBJ2-3	TGTGCCAGCAGCGTAGGTCAGGTAGGGGCCACAGATACGCAGTATTTT	CASSVGQVGATDTQYF
TRBV7-2	14	.	.	TRBJ1-2	TGTGCCAGCAGCTTAGGGGACAAGTTCGAAGGCTACACCTTC	CASSLGDKFEGYTF
TRBV6-5	14	TRBD1	.	TRBJ2-3	TGTGCCAGCAGTTACGACAGGGGCACAGATACGCAGTATTTT	CASSYDRGTDTQYF
TRBV15	13	.	.	TRBJ1-1	TGTGCCACCAGCACGACAGTGAACACTGAAGCTTTCTTT	CATSTTVNTEAFF
TRBV7-3	14	.	.	TRBJ1-1	TGTGCCAGCAGCTTAACAGGGGGGGACACTGAAGCTTTCTTT	CASSLTGGDTEAFF
TRBV18	14	TRBD1	.	TRBJ2-3	TGTGCCAGCTCACGACAGGGGACGTTTGATACGCAGTATTTT	CASSRQGTFDTQYF
TRBV19	15	TRBD1	.	TRBJ2-2	TGTGCCAGTAGTGCCTGGACAGGGAACACCGGGGAGCTGTTTTTT	CASSAWTGNTGELFF
TRBV15	17	TRBD2	.	TRBJ2-2	TGTGCCACCAGCAGAGATCTCTCACTAGCGAGGACCGGGGAGCTGTTTTTT	CATSRDLSLARTGELFF
TRBV4-2	15	TRBD1	.	TRBJ2-3	TGTGCCAGCAGCCAACTGGACAGGGAGGTAGATACGCAGTATTTT	CASSQLDREVDTQYF
TRBV5-6	15	TRBD2	.	TRBJ2-1	TGTGCCAGCAGCTCAGCGGGGGACCTCTACAATGAGCAGTTCTTC	CASSSAGDLYNEQFF
TRBV29-1	13	TRBD1	.	TRBJ1-1	TGCAGCGTTAGAGGACAGGGAAGCACTGAAGCTTTCTTT	CSVRGQGSTEAFF
TRBV6-1	15	.	.	TRBJ2-2	TGTGCCACCCGCTCCCAGGTATTGAACACCGGGGAGCTGTTTTTT	CATRSQVLNTGELFF
TRBV28	14	TRBD1	.	TRBJ1-1	TGTGCCAGCAGCAACCCGGGAGGGGGCATTGAAGCTTTCTTT	CASSNPGGGIEAFF
TRBV14	17	.	.	TRBJ1-4	TGTGCCAGCAGCCAAGGGTACAGATCCGCAACTAATGAAAAACTGTTTTTT	CASSQGYRSATNEKLFF
TRBV11-3	15	TRBD2	.	TRBJ2-7	TGTGCCAGCAGCCTACCGGGACTAGCTGCATCCGAGCAGTACTTC	CASSLPGLAASEQYF
TRBV6-6	14	TRBD1	.	TRBJ1-5	TGTGCCAGCAGTCAACAGGGGGCGTATCAGCCCCAGCATTTT	CASSQQGAYQPQHF
TRBV2	15	.	.	TRBJ1-1	TGTGCCAGCAGATTACAGGGTCTGGGATCGTCTGAAGCTTTCTTT	CASRLQGLGSSEAFF
TRBV7-9	13	TRBD1	.	TRBJ1-1	TGTGCCAGCAGCCCCTCCCGACAGGGGGAAGCTTTCTTT	CASSPSRQGEAFF
TRBV11-3	16	TRBD2	.	TRBJ2-1	TGTGCCAGCAGCCCTGCTGGAGGACTAGGATGGAATGAGCAGTTCTTC	CASSPAGGLGWNEQFF
TRBV18	16	TRBD1	.	TRBJ2-5	TGTGCCAGCTCAACCGGAGGACAGGGGACCGGAGAGACCCAGTACTTC	CASSTGGQGTGETQYF
TRBV28	14	.	.	TRBJ1-5	TGTGCCAGCAGTTTCCCCGTTAGCAATCAGCCCCAGCATTTT	CASSFPVSNQPQHF
TRBV11-2	15	.	.	TRBJ1-3	TGTGCCAGCAGCTTAGGGGCAGGCTCTGGAAACACCATATATTTT	CASSLGAGSGNTIYF
TRBV7-8	15	TRBD1	.	TRBJ2-5	TGTGCCAGCAGCTTTGGGACAGGGCTACAAGAGACCCAGTACTTC	CASSFGTGLQETQYF
TRBV2	15	.	.	TRBJ2-1	TGTGCCAGCAGTGGGGCGGGGTGGGAATACAATGAGCAGTTCTTC	CASSGAGWEYNEQFF
TRBV20-1	9	.	.	TRBJ1-2	TGCAGTGCCCCCGGTGGCTACACCTTC	CSAPGGYTF
TRBV2	13	.	few	TRBJ1-5	TGTGCCAGCAGTGTGCAGGGGTATCAGCCCCAGCATTTT	CASSVQGYQPQHF
TRBV14	15	.	.	TRBJ1-2	TGTGCCAGCAGCCTCAGGGAAGGGTGGAACTATGGCTACACCTTC	CASSLREGWNYGYTF
TRBV6-1	15	TRBD2	.	TRBJ2-3	TGTGCCAGCAGTGAAGAAGCGGGGGGCACAGATACGCAGTATTTT	CASSEEAGGTDTQYF
TRBV19	13	.	.	TRBJ1-2	TGTGCCAGTAGTAGAGGACAATACTATGGCTACACCTTC	CASSRGQYYGYTF
TRBV6-5	13	.	once	TRBJ2-5	TGTGCCAGCAGTCGGACAGACCAAGAGACCCAGTACTTC	CASSRTDQETQYF
TRBV7-3	15	TRBD1	once	TRBJ1-6	TGTGCCAGCAGCTTATATGGATCAGGGGGTTCACCCCTCCACTTT	CASSLYGSGGSPLHF
TRBV14	11	.	once	TRBJ2-1	TGTGCCAGCAGCCGCCGGAATGAGCAGTTCTTC	CASSRRNEQFF
TRBV4-1	15	.	.	TRBJ2-7	TGCGCCAGCAGCCGGGAGCCGAATAGCAATTACGAGCAGTACTTC	CASSREPNSNYEQYF
TRBV7-2	13	.	.	TRBJ1-1	TGTGCCAGCAGCCGTCGGGGGAACACTGAAGCTTTCTTT	CASSRRGNTEAFF
TRBV6-5	15	TRBD1	once	TRBJ2-1	TGTGCCAGCAGTTTGGACAGGAGCTCCTACAATGAGCAGTTCTTC	CASSLDRSSYNEQFF
TRBV7-9	15	TRBD1	.	TRBJ1-5	TGTGCCAGCAGCTTAGGTTCAGGGGGCGGTCAGCCCCAGCATTTT	CASSLGSGGGQPQHF
TRBV6-5	16	.	.	TRBJ1-3	TGTGTCAGCAGTTACGGAGGAGAGAGCTCTGGAAACACCATATATTTT	CVSSYGGESSGNTIYF
TRBV27	14	.	.	TRBJ1-4	TGTGCCAGCAGTTTTAGGGCAGGGGACGAAAAACTGTTTTTT	CASSFRAGDEKLFF
TRBV5-1	15	.	.	TRBJ1-5	TGCGCCAGCAGCTTGGATGGGGGCCCGAATCAGCCCCAGCATTTT	CASSLDGGPNQPQHF
TRBV2	12	.	.	TRBJ2-1	TGTGCCAGCAGTGAATCGGGGTATGAGCAGTTCTTC	CASSESGYEQFF
TRBV2	15	.	.	TRBJ1-6	TGTGCCAGCAGTGAGGGGGGGGCAAATAGTTCACCCCTCCACTTT	CASSEGGANSSPLHF